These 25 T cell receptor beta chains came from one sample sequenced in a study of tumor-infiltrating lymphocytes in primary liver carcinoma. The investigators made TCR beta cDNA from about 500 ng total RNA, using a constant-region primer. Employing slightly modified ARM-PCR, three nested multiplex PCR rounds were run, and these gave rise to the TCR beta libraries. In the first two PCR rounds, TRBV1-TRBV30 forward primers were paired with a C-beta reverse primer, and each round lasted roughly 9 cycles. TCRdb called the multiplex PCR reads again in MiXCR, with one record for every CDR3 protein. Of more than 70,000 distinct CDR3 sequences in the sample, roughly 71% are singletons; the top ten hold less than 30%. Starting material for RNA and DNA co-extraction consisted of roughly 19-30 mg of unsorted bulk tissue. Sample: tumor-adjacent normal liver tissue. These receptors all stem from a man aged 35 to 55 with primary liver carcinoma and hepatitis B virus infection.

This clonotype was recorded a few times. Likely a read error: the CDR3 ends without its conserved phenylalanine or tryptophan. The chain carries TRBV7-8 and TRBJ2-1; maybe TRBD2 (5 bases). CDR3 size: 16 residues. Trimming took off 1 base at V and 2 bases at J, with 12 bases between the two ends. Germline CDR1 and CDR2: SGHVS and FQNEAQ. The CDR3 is CASSLVLANTYNEQFL. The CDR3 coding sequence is TGTGCCAGCAGCTTAGTCCTAGCCAATACCTACAATGAGCAGTTCCTC.

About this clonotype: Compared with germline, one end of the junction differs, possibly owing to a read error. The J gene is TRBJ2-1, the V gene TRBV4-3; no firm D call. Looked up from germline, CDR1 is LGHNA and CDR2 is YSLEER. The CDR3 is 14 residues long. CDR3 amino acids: CGSSLGYSDNEQFF. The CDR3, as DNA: TGTGGCAGCAGCCTAGGGTACAGTGACAATGAGCAGTTCTTC.

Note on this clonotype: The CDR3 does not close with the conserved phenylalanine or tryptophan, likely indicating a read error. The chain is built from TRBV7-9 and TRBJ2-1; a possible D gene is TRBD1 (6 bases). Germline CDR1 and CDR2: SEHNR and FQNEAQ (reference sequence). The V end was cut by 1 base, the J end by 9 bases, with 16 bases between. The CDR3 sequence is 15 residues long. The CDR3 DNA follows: TGTGCCAGCAGCTTAGGTGGGGGCCCCCAGGCTGAGCAGTTCTTA. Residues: CASSLGGGPQAEQFL.

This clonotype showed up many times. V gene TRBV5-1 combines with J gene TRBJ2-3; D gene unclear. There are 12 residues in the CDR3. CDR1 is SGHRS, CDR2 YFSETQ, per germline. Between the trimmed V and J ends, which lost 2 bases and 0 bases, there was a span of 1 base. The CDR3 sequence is CASSFSTDTQYF. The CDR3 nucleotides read TGCGCCAGCAGCTTCAGCACAGATACGCAGTATTTT. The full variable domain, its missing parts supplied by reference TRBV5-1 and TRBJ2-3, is KAGVTQTPRYLIKTRGQQVTLSCSPISGHRSVSWYQQTPGQGLQFLFEYFSETQRNKGNFPGRFSGRQFSNSRSEMNVSTLELGDSALYLCASSFSTDTQYFGPGTRLTVL.

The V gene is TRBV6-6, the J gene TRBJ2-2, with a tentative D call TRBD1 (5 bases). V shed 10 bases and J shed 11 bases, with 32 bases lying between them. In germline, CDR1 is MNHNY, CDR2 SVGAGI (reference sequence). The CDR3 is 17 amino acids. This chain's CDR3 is CAITPRGWVADKRELFF. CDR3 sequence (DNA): TGTGCCATCACCCCAAGAGGTTGGGTCGCGGACAAGAGAGAGCTGTTTTTT.

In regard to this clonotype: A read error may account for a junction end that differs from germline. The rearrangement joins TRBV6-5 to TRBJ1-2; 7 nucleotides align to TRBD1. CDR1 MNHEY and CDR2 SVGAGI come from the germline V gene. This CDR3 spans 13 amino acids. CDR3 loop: CASSPRQGLCYTF. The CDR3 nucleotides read TGTGCCAGCAGTCCGAGACAGGGTCTCTGCTACACCTTT.

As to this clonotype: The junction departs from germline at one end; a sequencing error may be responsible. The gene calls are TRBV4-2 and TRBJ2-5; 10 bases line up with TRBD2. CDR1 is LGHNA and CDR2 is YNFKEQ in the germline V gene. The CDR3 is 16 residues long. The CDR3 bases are TGTGACAGCAACCCGAGACTAGCGGGTGGAGGGGAGGCCCAGTACTTC. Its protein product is CDSNPRLAGGGEAQYF.

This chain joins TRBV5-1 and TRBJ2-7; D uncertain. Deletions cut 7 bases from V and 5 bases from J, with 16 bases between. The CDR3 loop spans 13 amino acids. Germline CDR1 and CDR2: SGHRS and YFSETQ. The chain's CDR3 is CASGPMGPHEQYF. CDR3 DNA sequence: TGCGCCAGCGGCCCAATGGGTCCCCACGAGCAGTACTTC. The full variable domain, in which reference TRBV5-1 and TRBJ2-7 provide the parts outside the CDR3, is KAGVTQTPRYLIKTRGQQVTLSCSPISGHRSVSWYQQTPGQGLQFLFEYFSETQRNKGNFPGRFSGRQFSNSRSEMNVSTLELGDSALYLCASGPMGPHEQYFGPGTRLTVT.

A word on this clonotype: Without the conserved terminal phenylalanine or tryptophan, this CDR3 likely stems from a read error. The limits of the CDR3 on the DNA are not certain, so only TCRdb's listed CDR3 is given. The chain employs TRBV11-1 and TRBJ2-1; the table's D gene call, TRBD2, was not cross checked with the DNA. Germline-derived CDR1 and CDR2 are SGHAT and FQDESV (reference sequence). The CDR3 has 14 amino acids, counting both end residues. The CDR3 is CASNLANGRVVLFL.

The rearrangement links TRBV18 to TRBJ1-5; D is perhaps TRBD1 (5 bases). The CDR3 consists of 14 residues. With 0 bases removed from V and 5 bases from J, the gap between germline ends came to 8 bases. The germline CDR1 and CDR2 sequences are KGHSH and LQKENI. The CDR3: CASSPPKTDQPQHF. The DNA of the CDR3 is TGTGCCAGCTCACCACCGAAGACAGATCAGCCCCAGCATTTT.

CDR3 nucleotides: TGCGCCAGCAGCTTGACAGAGGCATCGTACAATGAGCAGTTCTTC. Translation: CASSLTEASYNEQFF. This chain connects TRBV5-1 to TRBJ2-1; D unclear. CDR3 length equals 15 residues. Trimming left V 1 base short and J 4 bases short, with 12 bases between. Germline-derived CDR1 and CDR2 are SGHRS and YFSETQ.

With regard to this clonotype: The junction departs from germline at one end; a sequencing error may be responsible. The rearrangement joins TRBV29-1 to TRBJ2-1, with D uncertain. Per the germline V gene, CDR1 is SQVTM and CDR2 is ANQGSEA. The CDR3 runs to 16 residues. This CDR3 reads CSVAMLRSWSRQEQFF. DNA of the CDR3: TGCAGCGTCGCCATGCTTCGGTCCTGGTCCCGTCAAGAGCAATTCTTC.

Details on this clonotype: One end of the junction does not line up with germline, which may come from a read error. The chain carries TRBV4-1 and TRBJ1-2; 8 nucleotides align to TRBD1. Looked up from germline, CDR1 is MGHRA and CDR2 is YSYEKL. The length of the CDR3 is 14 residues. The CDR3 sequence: CACSQGDRNYSYTF. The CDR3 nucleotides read TGCGCCTGCAGCCAGGGGGACAGGAACTATAGCTACACCTTC.

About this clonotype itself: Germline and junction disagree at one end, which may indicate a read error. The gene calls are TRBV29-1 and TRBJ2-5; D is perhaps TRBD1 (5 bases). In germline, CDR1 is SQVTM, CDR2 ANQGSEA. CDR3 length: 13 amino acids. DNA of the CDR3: TGCAGCATTGGGCTCGGACAACAAGAGGCCCAGTACTTC. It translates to CSIGLGQQEAQYF.

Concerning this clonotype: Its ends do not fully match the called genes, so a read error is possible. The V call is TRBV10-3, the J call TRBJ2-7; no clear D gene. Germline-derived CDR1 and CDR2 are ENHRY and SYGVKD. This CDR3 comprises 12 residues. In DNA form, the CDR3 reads TGTGCCATAGGTTCCCCGCGCTACAAGCAGTACTTC. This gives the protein CAIGSPRYKQYF.

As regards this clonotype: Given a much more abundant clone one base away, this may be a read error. The CDR3 region is CAGRTTNTGELFF. In DNA form, the CDR3 reads TGTGCCGGCAGGACTACGAACACCGGGGAGCTGTTTTTT. This rearrangement joins TRBV7-8 to TRBJ2-2; a possible D gene is TRBD2 (6 bases). CDR1 is SGHVS, CDR2 FQNEAQ, per germline. The CDR3 sequence is 13 residues long.

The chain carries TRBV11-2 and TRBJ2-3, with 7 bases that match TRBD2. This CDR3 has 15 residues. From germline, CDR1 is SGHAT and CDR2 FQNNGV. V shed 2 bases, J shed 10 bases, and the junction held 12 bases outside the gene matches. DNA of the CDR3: TGTGCCAGCAGCTTACCAGCTAGCGGATCTCCGGCGCAGTATTTT. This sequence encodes CASSLPASGSPAQYF.

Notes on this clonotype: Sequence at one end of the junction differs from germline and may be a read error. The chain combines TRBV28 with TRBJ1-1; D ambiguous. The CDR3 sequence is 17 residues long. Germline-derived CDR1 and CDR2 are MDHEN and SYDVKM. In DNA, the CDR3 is TGTGCCAGCAGTTTACTTACCTGTGACTACCCGGGCCCTGAAGGTTTCTTT. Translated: CASSLLTCDYPGPEGFF.

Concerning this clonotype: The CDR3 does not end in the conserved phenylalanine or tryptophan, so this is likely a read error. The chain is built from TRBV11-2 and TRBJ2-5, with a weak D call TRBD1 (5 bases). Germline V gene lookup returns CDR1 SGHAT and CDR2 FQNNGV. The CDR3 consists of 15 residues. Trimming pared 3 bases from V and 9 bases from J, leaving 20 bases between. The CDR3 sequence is CASSFEIQGTESQYS. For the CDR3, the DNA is TGTGCCAGCAGCTTTGAAATCCAGGGTACCGAGTCCCAGTACTCC.

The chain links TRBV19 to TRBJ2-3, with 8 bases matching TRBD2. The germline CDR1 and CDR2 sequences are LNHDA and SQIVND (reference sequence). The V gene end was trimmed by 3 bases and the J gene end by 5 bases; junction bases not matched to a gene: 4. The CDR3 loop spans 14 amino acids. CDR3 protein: CASSIGTSLDTQYF. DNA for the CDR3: TGTGCCAGTAGTATCGGGACTAGTCTAGATACGCAGTATTTT.

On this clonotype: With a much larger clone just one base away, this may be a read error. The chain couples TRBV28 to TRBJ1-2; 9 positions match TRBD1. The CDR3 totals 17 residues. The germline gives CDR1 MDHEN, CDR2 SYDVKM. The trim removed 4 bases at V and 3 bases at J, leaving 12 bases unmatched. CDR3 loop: CASSYAGTGILYYGYTF. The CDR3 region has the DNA TGTGCCAGCAGTTACGCCGGGACAGGGATTCTCTACTATGGCTACACCTTC.

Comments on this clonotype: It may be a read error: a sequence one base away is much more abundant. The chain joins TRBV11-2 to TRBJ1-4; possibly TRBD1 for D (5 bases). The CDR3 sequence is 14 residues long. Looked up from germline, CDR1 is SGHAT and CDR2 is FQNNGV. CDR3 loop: CANSLDLEGLRLFF. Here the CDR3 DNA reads TGTGCCAACAGCTTAGATCTTGAGGGGCTCAGGCTGTTTTTT.

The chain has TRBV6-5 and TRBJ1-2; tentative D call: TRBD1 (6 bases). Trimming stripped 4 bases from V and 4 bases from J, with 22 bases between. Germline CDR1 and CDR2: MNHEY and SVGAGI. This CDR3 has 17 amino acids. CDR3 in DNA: TGTGCCAGCAGTTTCCAAGCGACAGGAGACAATAGCTATGGCTACACCTTC. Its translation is CASSFQATGDNSYGYTF.

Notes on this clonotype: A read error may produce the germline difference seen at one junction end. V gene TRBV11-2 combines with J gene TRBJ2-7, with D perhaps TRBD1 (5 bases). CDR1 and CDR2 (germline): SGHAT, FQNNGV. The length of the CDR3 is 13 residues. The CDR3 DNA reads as TGTGCCTGTAGCCTTGACAGCACCTACGAGGAGTACTTC. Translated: CACSLDSTYEEYF. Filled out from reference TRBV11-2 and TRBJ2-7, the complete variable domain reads EAGVAQSPRYKIIEKRQSVAFWCNPISGHATLYWYQQILGQGPKLLIQFQNNGVVDDSQLPKDRFSAERLKGVDSTLKIQPAKLEDSAVYLCACSLDSTYEEYFGPGTRLTVT.

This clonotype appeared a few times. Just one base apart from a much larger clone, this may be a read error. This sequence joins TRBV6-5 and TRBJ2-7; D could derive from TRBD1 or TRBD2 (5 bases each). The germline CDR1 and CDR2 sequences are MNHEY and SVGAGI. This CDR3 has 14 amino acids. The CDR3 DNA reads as TGTGCCTGCAGTTACTCGAGGGGAAACCACGAGCAGTACTTC. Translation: CACSYSRGNHEQYF.